A single T cell receptor beta chain is shown here with its context. CDR1 and CDR2 (germline): MNHNY, SVGAGI (reference sequence). This CDR3 contains 16 residues. V was pared by 6 bases and J by 5 bases, with 13 bases of the junction left unmatched. The data were taken from a study of blood T cell repertoires in COVID-19. Either two negative PCRs, clearance, or symptom resolution qualified Cohort 3 donors as recovered. TCRdb's table, derived via immunoSEQ multiplex PCR, lists solely in-frame clones and lacks some. The profile shows 200,000 or so clones, around 90% of them singletons. What was sequenced was PBMCs or T cells enriched from blood (not recorded which). The rearrangement links TRBV6-6 to TRBJ1-2, with 9 nucleotides matching TRBD1. The receptor was derived from a young man who had recovered from COVID-19. CDR3 coding DNA: TGTGCCAGCAGCCGCGGGGACAGGGCAAATCAGTATGGCTACACCTTC. Amino acid sequence: CASSRGDRANQYGYTF.